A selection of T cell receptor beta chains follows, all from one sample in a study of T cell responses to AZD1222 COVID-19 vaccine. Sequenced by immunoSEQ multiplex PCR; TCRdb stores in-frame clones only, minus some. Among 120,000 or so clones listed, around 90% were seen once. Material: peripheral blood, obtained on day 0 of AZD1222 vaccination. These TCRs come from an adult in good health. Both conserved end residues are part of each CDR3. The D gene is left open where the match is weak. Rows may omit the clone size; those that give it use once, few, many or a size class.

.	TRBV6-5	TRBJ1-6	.	TGTGCCAGCAGTTACACCGGGGGTGAATCACCCCTCCACTTT	CASSYTGGESPLHF
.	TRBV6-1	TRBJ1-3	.	TGTGCCAGCAGTGAACTTTTGTTGTTCGGGTCTGGAAACACCATATATTTT	CASSELLLFGSGNTIYF
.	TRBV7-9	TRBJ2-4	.	TGTGCCAGCAGTCGGACACAGGTGGGAGAAAACATTCAGTACTTC	CASSRTQVGENIQYF
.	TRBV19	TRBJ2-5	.	TGTGCCAGTAGGGATGGGGCACGAGGGGAAGAGACCCAGTACTTC	CASRDGARGEETQYF
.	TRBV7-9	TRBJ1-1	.	TGTGCCAGCAGGCAGGGGTTCTCTGAAGCTTTCTTT	CASRQGFSEAFF
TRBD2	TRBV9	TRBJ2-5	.	TGTGCCAGCAGCGGAAGCGGGGGAATGTACCAAGAGACCCAGTACTTC	CASSGSGGMYQETQYF
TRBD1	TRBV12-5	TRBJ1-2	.	TGTGCTAGTGGTACGCCGGGACAGCTCTATGGCTACACCTTC	CASGTPGQLYGYTF
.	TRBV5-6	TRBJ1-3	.	TGTGCCAGCAGCTTGGTTGCCTCTGGAAACACCATATATTTT	CASSLVASGNTIYF
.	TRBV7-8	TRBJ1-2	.	TGTGCCAGCAGCCAGCAGGGGTTCGGCTATGGCTACACCTTC	CASSQQGFGYGYTF
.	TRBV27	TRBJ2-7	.	TGTGCCAGCGGCTCGGGACCATACGAGCAGTACTTC	CASGSGPYEQYF
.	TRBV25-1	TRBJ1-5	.	TGTGCCAGCAAAGGACAGAGCAATCAGCCCCAGCATTTT	CASKGQSNQPQHF
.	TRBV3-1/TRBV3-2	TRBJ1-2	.	TGTGCCAGCAGCCAAGGTCGGGGGCGATATGGCTACACCTTC	CASSQGRGRYGYTF
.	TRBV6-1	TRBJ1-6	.	TGTGCCAGCAGTGAAACCGGGGGGGATTCACCCCTCCACTTT	CASSETGGDSPLHF
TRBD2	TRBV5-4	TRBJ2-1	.	TGTGCCAGCAGCTTCACTAGCGGTTACAATGAGCAGTTCTTC	CASSFTSGYNEQFF
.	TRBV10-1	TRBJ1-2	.	TGCGCCAGCAGTGAGTCGGTCACGATGGATGGCTACACCTTC	CASSESVTMDGYTF
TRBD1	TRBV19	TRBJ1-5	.	TGTGCCAGTAGTATAGTCTTTGACAGGGCGAATCAGCCCCAGCATTTT	CASSIVFDRANQPQHF
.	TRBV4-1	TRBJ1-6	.	TGCGCCAGCAGCCAAGTGAGCTCCTATAATTCACCCCTCCACTTT	CASSQVSSYNSPLHF
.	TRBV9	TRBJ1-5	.	TGTGCCAGCAGCGTAGTAAGTCCGGACGGTAGCAATCAGCCCCAGCATTTT	CASSVVSPDGSNQPQHF
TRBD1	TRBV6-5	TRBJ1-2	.	TGTGCCAGCAGTTTTTCGGACAGGGGCTATTCCAATGGCTACACCTTC	CASSFSDRGYSNGYTF
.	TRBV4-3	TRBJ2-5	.	TGCGCCAGCAGCCAAGGAAGCCTCATCGAGACCCAGTACTTC	CASSQGSLIETQYF
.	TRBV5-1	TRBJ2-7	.	TGCGCCAGCAGCTTGGAGGGCCTTCAGGGCTCCGAGCAGTACTTC	CASSLEGLQGSEQYF
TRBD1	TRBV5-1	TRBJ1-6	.	TGCGCCAGCAATCCGGGACAGCTAAATTCACCCCTCCACTTT	CASNPGQLNSPLHF
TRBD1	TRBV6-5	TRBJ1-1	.	TGTGCCAGCAGTTACTCCTGGGCCGGGACAGGGACTGAAGCTTTCTTT	CASSYSWAGTGTEAFF
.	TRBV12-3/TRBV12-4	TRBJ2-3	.	TGTGCCAGCAGACTTGGGTCCACAGATACGCAGTATTTT	CASRLGSTDTQYF
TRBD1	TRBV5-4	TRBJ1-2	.	TGTGCCAGCAGCTACGACAGGGGCTATGGCTACACCTTC	CASSYDRGYGYTF
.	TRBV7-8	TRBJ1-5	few	TGTGCCAGCAGCCCCCCGGGGCGGAATCAGCCCCAGCATTTT	CASSPPGRNQPQHF
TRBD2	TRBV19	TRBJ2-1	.	TGTGCCAGTAGTATGACCGCGGGGGGGTTCAATGAGCAGTTCTTC	CASSMTAGGFNEQFF
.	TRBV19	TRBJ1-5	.	TGTGCCAGTAGTATGATGAGCAGGGGTAGGAATCAGCCCCAGCATTTT	CASSMMSRGRNQPQHF
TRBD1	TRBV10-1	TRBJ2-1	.	TGCGCCAGCAGTGAATACCGGGACAGGGGTTTCAATGAGCAGTTCTTC	CASSEYRDRGFNEQFF
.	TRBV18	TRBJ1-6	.	TGTGCCAGCTCCGACACGGGGGTTACACCCCTCCACTTT	CASSDTGVTPLHF
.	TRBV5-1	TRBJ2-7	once	TGCGCCAGCAGCCCCTGGGCCGAAACGTATCCCTACGAGCAGTACTTC	CASSPWAETYPYEQYF
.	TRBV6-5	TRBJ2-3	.	TGTGCCAGCAGTTTATGGGGGCCCTCCACAGATACGCAGTATTTT	CASSLWGPSTDTQYF
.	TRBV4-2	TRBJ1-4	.	TGTGCCAGCAGCCGTCAACGCAGGCGGTCTAATGAAAAACTGTTTTTT	CASSRQRRRSNEKLFF
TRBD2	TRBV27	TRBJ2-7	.	TGTGCCAGCAGTTTATTCCCACTAGCGGGGGGCTCCTACGAGCAGTACTTC	CASSLFPLAGGSYEQYF
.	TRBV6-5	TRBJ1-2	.	TGTGCCAGCAGTTACCAAGTGGGGTCGATCTATGGCTACACCTTC	CASSYQVGSIYGYTF
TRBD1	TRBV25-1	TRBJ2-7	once	TGTGCCAGCAGACGCCCCGGGACAGGGGAAGAGCAGTACTTC	CASRRPGTGEEQYF
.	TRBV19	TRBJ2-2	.	TGTGCCAGTAGTATTCAGCCTGCGAACACCGGGGAGCTGTTTTTT	CASSIQPANTGELFF
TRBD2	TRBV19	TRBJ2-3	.	TGTGCCAGTAGTATAGTGCGGGGGGGACCCACAGATACGCAGTATTTT	CASSIVRGGPTDTQYF
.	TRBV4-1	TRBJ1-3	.	TGCGCCAGCAGCCAAGATCTTGGAGGAACAATCTCTGGAAACACCATATATTTT	CASSQDLGGTISGNTIYF
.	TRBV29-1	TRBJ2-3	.	TGCAGCGTTGTCAACAGGAATACGCCCACAGATACGCAGTATTTT	CSVVNRNTPTDTQYF
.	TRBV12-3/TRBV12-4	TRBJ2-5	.	TGTGCCAGCAGTTGGACCGAAAGGGAGACCCAGTACTTC	CASSWTERETQYF
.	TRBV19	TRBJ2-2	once	TGTGCCAGTAGCGGGCAGAAGGCCGGGGAGCTGTTTTTT	CASSGQKAGELFF
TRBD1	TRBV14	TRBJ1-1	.	TGTGCCAGCAGCCCTAGGGGGCGCATAGCTTTCTTT	CASSPRGRIAFF
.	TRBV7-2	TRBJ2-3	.	TGTGCCAGCAGCCATGTGGAGAAGAACTACGCGCAGTATTTT	CASSHVEKNYAQYF
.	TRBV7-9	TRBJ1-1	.	TGTGCCAGCAGCTTAATAGTGAACACTGAAGCTTTCTTT	CASSLIVNTEAFF
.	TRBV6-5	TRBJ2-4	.	TGTGCCAGCAGTTACGGCGCGGCCGAGGGAAACATTCAGTACTTC	CASSYGAAEGNIQYF
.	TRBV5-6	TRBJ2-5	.	TGTGCCAGCAGCCGCCGTGGGGGGGCGGAGACCCAGTACTTC	CASSRRGGAETQYF
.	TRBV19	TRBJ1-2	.	TGTGCCAGTAGTATAAACAGAGACTATGGCTACACCTTC	CASSINRDYGYTF
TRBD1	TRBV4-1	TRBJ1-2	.	TGCGCCAGCAGCCACCCCGGGACAGTAAATAACTATGGCTACACCTTC	CASSHPGTVNNYGYTF
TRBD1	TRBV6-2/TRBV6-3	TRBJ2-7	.	TGTGCCAGCAGTTTCGGACAGGGGTGGTACGAGCAGTACTTC	CASSFGQGWYEQYF
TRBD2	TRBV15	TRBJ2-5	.	TGTGCCACCAGCAAGGGGACTAGCGGAGATAAACAAGAGACCCAGTACTTC	CATSKGTSGDKQETQYF
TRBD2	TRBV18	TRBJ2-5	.	TGTGCCAGCTCCCCTTTTGGGGGGGAAGCGGGGACCCAGTACTTC	CASSPFGGEAGTQYF
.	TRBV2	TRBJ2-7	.	TGTGCCAGCAGTGAGGGGAGTGGAGCCGAGCAGTACTTC	CASSEGSGAEQYF
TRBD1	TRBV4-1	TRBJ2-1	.	TGCGCCAGCAGCCTCCTGGACCGGGACAGATACAATGAGCAGTTCTTC	CASSLLDRDRYNEQFF
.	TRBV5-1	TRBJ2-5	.	TGCGCCAGCAGCTCAACAGGGGACTGGCAGTACTTC	CASSSTGDWQYF